The 27 T cell receptor beta chains reported below all come from one sample, sequenced in a study of blood T cell repertoires in COVID-19. Repertoires were generated with immunoSEQ multiplex PCR, while TCRdb's copy carries only in-frame clones and drops some. The table shows 150,000 to 200,000 clones, with 85% to 95% occurring only once. Sequencing was carried out using peripheral blood. Receptors were obtained from a woman aged 55-70 years with COVID-19, enrolled during active disease.

The rearrangement joins TRBV29-1 to TRBJ1-2, with 8 nucleotides matching TRBD1. There are 12 residues in the CDR3. Trimming removed 7 bases from V and 2 bases from J; junction bases left unmatched: 3. The germline V gene encodes CDR1 SQVTM and CDR2 ANQGSEA. The CDR3 here is CSAGQGNYGYTF. The CDR3 nucleotides read TGCAGCGCCGGACAGGGAAACTATGGCTACACCTTC. Filled out from reference TRBV29-1 and TRBJ1-2, the complete variable domain reads SAVISQKPSRDICQRGTSLTIQCQVDSQVTMMFWYRQQPGQSLTLIATANQGSEATYESGFVIDKFPISRPNLTFSTLTVSNMSPEDSSIYLCSAGQGNYGYTFGSGTRLTVV.

J is TRBJ2-5 and V is TRBV10-3; the match to TRBD2 covers 9 bases. The V segment lost 2 bases and the J segment 5 bases; nucleotides outside the gene matches: 12. Germline assignment: CDR1 ENHRY and CDR2 SYGVKD. The CDR3 runs to 17 residues. The CDR3 nucleotides read TGTGCCATCAGTGAGGGAAATCCGGGACTAGCATTTGAGACCCAGTACTTC. This sequence encodes CAISEGNPGLAFETQYF.

The chain has TRBV19 and TRBJ1-4, with D tentatively TRBD1 (6 bases). The length of the CDR3 is 16 residues. Trimming shortened V by 5 bases and J by 1 base, and 14 bases separated the two germline ends. Germline CDR1 is LNHDA and CDR2 is SQIVND (reference sequence). This CDR3 is CASSGQGSETNEKLFF. The CDR3 coding sequence is TGTGCCAGTAGTGGGCAGGGGTCGGAAACTAATGAAAAACTGTTTTTT.

V and J are TRBV6-1 and TRBJ1-3; 11 bases match TRBD1. V was clipped by 3 bases and J by 8 bases; unmatched bases: 9. The CDR3 contains 16 residues. Germline CDR1 and CDR2: MNHNS and SASEGT. The CDR3 bases are TGTGCCAGCAGTGACCACCGAGGACAGGGGGCGGACACCATATATTTT. Protein: CASSDHRGQGADTIYF.

This clone was recorded only once. This chain links TRBV19 with TRBJ2-7; D perhaps matches TRBD2 (7 bases). Per germline, CDR1 LNHDA and CDR2 SQIVND (reference sequence). With 1 base removed from V and 6 bases from J, the gap between germline ends came to 13 bases. This CDR3 region has 14 residues. The CDR3 loop is CASSIAGGYGEQYF. DNA for the CDR3: TGTGCCAGTAGTATAGCGGGGGGCTACGGCGAGCAGTACTTC.

The chain uses TRBV7-6 and TRBJ2-1; D might be TRBD2 (7 bases). Trimming removed 4 bases at V and 3 bases at J, with 16 bases between. This CDR3 contains 16 residues. CDR1 is SGHVS and CDR2 is FNYEAQ in the germline V gene. CDR3 in DNA: TGTGCCAGCAGCTCCTTGGGGCGGGGGCTCTACAATGAGCAGTTCTTC. Encoded protein: CASSSLGRGLYNEQFF.

The chain is built from TRBV3-1 (or the pseudogene TRBV3-2) and TRBJ2-3; 8 bases fit TRBD1. The CDR3 runs to 15 residues. Germline V lookup: CDR1 LGHDT, CDR2 YNNKEL (reference sequence). The J segment lost 1 base and the V segment lost 5 bases, leaving 5 bases of the junction unmatched. This chain's CDR3 is CASSETGVGTDTQYF. The CDR3 DNA reads as TGTGCCAGCAGCGAGACAGGGGTAGGCACAGATACGCAGTATTTT.

The chain has TRBV6-2 or TRBV6-3 and TRBJ1-2; TRBD1 matches 7 bases. After removal of 6 bases from V and 8 bases from J, the junction contained 6 bases not matched to a gene. Germline CDR1 reads MNHEY; CDR2 reads SVGEGT. This CDR3 is 12 amino acids long. The CDR3 is CASSGQERGYTF. CDR3 sequence (DNA): TGTGCCAGCAGCGGACAGGAGAGAGGCTACACCTTC.

The CDR3 region is CAGEGTGNTEAFF. The CDR3 DNA sequence: TGTGCCGGAGAAGGGACAGGGAACACTGAAGCTTTCTTT. This sequence joins TRBV30 and TRBJ1-1; 8 nucleotides match TRBD1. Germline V gene data show CDR1 as GTSNPN and CDR2 as SVGIG (reference sequence). J was trimmed by 1 base and V by 8 bases; bases with no gene match: 6. This CDR3 is built from 13 residues.

CDR3: CASSPRQGATDTQYF. The CDR3 DNA sequence: TGTGCCAGCAGCCCAAGACAGGGGGCAACAGATACGCAGTATTTT. This chain joins TRBV11-2 and TRBJ2-3; 10 positions match TRBD1. V dropped 5 bases and J dropped 3; count of bases not matched to a gene: 5. Per the germline V gene, CDR1 is SGHAT and CDR2 is FQNNGV. This CDR3 comprises 15 residues. The full variable domain, its missing parts supplied by reference TRBV11-2 and TRBJ2-3, is EAGVAQSPRYKIIEKRQSVAFWCNPISGHATLYWYQQILGQGPKLLIQFQNNGVVDDSQLPKDRFSAERLKGVDSTLKIQPAKLEDSAVYLCASSPRQGATDTQYFGPGTRLTVL.

The chain carries TRBV11-2 and TRBJ1-5; maybe TRBD1 (6 bases). The CDR3 is 15 residues long. V gave up 1 base and J gave up 0 bases, with 7 bases separating them. Per the germline V gene, CDR1 is SGHAT and CDR2 is FQNNGV. CDR3 sequence reads: CASSLGTVSNQPQHF. The CDR3 coding sequence is TGTGCCAGCAGCTTAGGGACAGTTAGCAATCAGCCCCAGCATTTT.

The CDR3 nucleotides are TGTGCCAGCAGTTTATCGAGACACAACACTGAAGCTTTCTTT. This codes for CASSLSRHNTEAFF. This sequence joins TRBV28 and TRBJ1-1; no reliable D call. The CDR3 has 14 residues. V lost 1 base to trimming and J lost 2 bases, with 8 bases between them. In germline, CDR1 is MDHEN, CDR2 SYDVKM.

V and J are TRBV7-2 and TRBJ1-2; 8 nucleotides match TRBD1. V was pared by 4 bases and J by 0 bases, with 7 bases of the junction left unmatched. The CDR3 spans 16 residues. CDR1 is SGHTA and CDR2 is FQGNSA in the germline V gene. The CDR3 spells CASSSRDRTSNYGYTF. In DNA form, the CDR3 reads TGTGCCAGCAGCTCCCGGGACAGGACCTCTAACTATGGCTACACCTTC.

This clone was counted a single time. The V call is TRBV5-1, the J call TRBJ2-5; 8 nucleotides align to TRBD1. Germline CDR1 and CDR2: SGHRS and YFSETQ. CDR3 size: 14 residues. Trimming at V came to 1 base and at J to 5 bases, leaving 4 bases not matched to a gene. CDR3 loop: CASSLQGAEETQYF. CDR3 bases: TGCGCCAGCAGCTTGCAGGGGGCCGAGGAGACCCAGTACTTC. The variable domain in full, completed from reference TRBV5-1 and TRBJ2-5, reads KAGVTQTPRYLIKTRGQQVTLSCSPISGHRSVSWYQQTPGQGLQFLFEYFSETQRNKGNFPGRFSGRQFSNSRSEMNVSTLELGDSALYLCASSLQGAEETQYFGPGTRLLVL.

The V call is TRBV20-1, the J call TRBJ1-2; D perhaps matches TRBD1 (6 bases). Germline-derived CDR1 and CDR2 are DFQATT and SNEGSKA (reference sequence). CDR3 size: 15 residues. Trimming left V 3 bases short and J 1 base short, with 15 bases between. Written as DNA, the CDR3 is TGCAGTGCTAGTGAAGACAGGTCCTTTAACTATGGCTACACCTTC. Residues: CSASEDRSFNYGYTF.

This sequence joins TRBV6-6 and TRBJ1-6; tentatively, D is TRBD1 (6 bases). The CDR3 is 16 amino acids. Germline V CDR1 and CDR2: MNHNY, SVGAGI (reference sequence). V was shortened by 2 bases and J by 7 bases, with 15 bases between the two germline ends. In nucleotides, the CDR3 is TGTGCCAGCAGTTACGGGGGAAACAGGGTCAATTCACCCCTCCACTTT. This codes for CASSYGGNRVNSPLHF.

The J gene is TRBJ1-1, the V gene TRBV5-1; D may be TRBD1 (5 bases). The length of the CDR3 is 13 residues. Germline CDR1 SGHRS, CDR2 YFSETQ. Trimming removed 3 bases from V and 5 bases from J, with 11 bases in between. Written as DNA, the CDR3 is TGCGCCAGCAGCTCCTTGGGGGGGACTGAAGCTTTCTTT. It is translated as CASSSLGGTEAFF. Full variable domain (rest looked up from reference TRBV5-1 and TRBJ1-1): KAGVTQTPRYLIKTRGQQVTLSCSPISGHRSVSWYQQTPGQGLQFLFEYFSETQRNKGNFPGRFSGRQFSNSRSEMNVSTLELGDSALYLCASSSLGGTEAFFGQGTRLTVV.

The chain combines TRBV5-6 with TRBJ2-2; 7 positions match TRBD1. Germline V gives CDR1 SGHDT, CDR2 YYEEEE. Trimming at V came to 3 bases and at J to 4 bases, leaving 9 bases not matched to a gene. The CDR3 has 16 amino acids. As DNA, the CDR3 is TGTGCCAGCAGCTCAATTCAGGGGGTCGGCACCGGGGAGCTGTTTTTT. It is translated as CASSSIQGVGTGELFF.

V and J are TRBV18 and TRBJ1-4, with D hard to call. Trimming removed 2 bases at V and 11 bases at J, with 15 bases between. The CDR3 runs to 14 residues. CDR1 is KGHSH and CDR2 is LQKENI in the germline V gene. CDR3 sequence reads: CASSPSTVQAKLFF. CDR3 nucleotide sequence: TGTGCCAGCTCACCAAGTACAGTTCAGGCGAAACTGTTTTTT.

This clone has just one count. This chain connects TRBV12-3 or TRBV12-4 to TRBJ1-5; D is undetermined. V lost 6 bases and J lost 0, with 6 bases in between. The CDR3 totals 13 residues. This chain's CDR3 is CASSYISNQPQHF. The CDR3 bases are TGTGCCAGCAGCTATATTAGCAATCAGCCCCAGCATTTT.

V gene TRBV5-4 combines with J gene TRBJ1-2, with 8 bases matching TRBD1. V dropped 4 bases and J dropped 8; count of bases not matched to a gene: 7. CDR1 is SGHNT, CDR2 YYREEE, per germline (reference sequence). The CDR3 extends over 13 amino acids. The CDR3 protein is CASSPKDRDGYTF. The CDR3 DNA reads as TGTGCCAGCAGCCCAAAGGACAGGGACGGCTACACCTTC.

The table lists this clone with a count of one. The CDR3 loop reads CASSQGVEPYSPLHF. The DNA of the CDR3 is TGTGCCAGCAGCCAAGGAGTTGAACCTTATTCACCCCTCCACTTT. The chain links TRBV4-2 to TRBJ1-6, with D unresolved. The V end lost 1 base, the J end lost 8 bases, and 12 bases lay between the germline ends. Germline V gene sequence: CDR1 LGHNA, CDR2 YNFKEQ. This CDR3 contains 15 residues.

The J gene is TRBJ2-7, the V gene TRBV25-1, with TRBD1 matching 8 bases. V lost 7 bases to trimming and J lost 1 base; unmatched junction nucleotides: 6. Looked up from germline, CDR1 is MGHDK and CDR2 is SYGVNS. The CDR3 covers 14 residues. The CDR3 sequence is CASTNGTGSYEQYF. The DNA for the CDR3 is TGTGCCAGCACTAACGGGACAGGTTCCTACGAGCAGTACTTC.

The rearrangement uses TRBV7-7 and TRBJ2-1; D is undetermined. V was shortened by 2 bases and J by 7 bases, with 12 bases between the two germline ends. Germline assignment: CDR1 SSHAT and CDR2 FNYEAQ (reference sequence). The CDR3 consists of 14 residues. CDR3 bases: TGTGCCAGCAGCTTAATGTCCTACTCAAATGAGCAGTTCTTC. It codes for CASSLMSYSNEQFF.

The chain joins TRBV2 to TRBJ1-3; 7 positions agree with TRBD1. CDR1 and CDR2 from the germline V gene are SNHLY and FYNNEI. The CDR3 totals 15 residues. The trim removed 3 bases at V and 8 bases at J, leaving 10 bases unmatched. As DNA, the CDR3 is TGTGCCAGCAGTGATTCCGGCAGGGGGAGTGACACCATATATTTT. Amino acids: CASSDSGRGSDTIYF.

V gene TRBV5-1 combines with J gene TRBJ2-5; TRBD2 might be the D (6 bases). In germline, CDR1 is SGHRS, CDR2 YFSETQ. CDR3 length equals 15 residues. Trimming stripped 4 bases from V and 4 bases from J, with 17 bases between. The CDR3 sequence is CASSPGGVGRETQYF. The CDR3 DNA reads as TGCGCCAGCAGCCCCGGAGGGGTTGGCCGAGAGACCCAGTACTTC.

This clone was seen a handful of times. The rearrangement uses TRBV30 and TRBJ2-7; perhaps TRBD2 as D (5 bases). The CDR3 totals 13 residues. V lost 2 bases and J 3 bases, leaving 11 bases between the germline ends. Germline CDR1 and CDR2: GTSNPN and SVGIG (reference sequence). DNA for the CDR3: TGTGCCTGGAGTCCTACAGACTACTACGAGCAGTACTTC. Encoded protein: CAWSPTDYYEQYF.